The sequence of this TCR beta chain was determined in a study of control samples from healthy donors and cancer patients (dated by TCRdb to the early 2020s). With respect to this clone: This clone's antigen is unknown. The input lacks base qualities; no much larger clone sits a single base away.

Trimming leaves V shorter by 1 base and J shorter by 6 bases, with the junction holding 4 bases beyond the gene matches. The CDR3 numbers 14 residues from cysteine through phenylalanine. CDR3 DNA is the only sequence kept; it has 42 bases, read in frame from the first base. Via the germline V gene (reference sequence), CDR1 is LGHDT and CDR2 YNNKEL. Library preparation was by the immunoSEQ multiplex PCR assay. In TCRdb, the immuneACCESS table is reduced to in-frame sequences with V and J assigned. These tables do not hold every clone; where another copy was compared, an unresolved V gene accounts for under half, and the others remain unexplained. The sample table lists about 52,000 clones, roughly 94% of them with a count of one. Less than 2.5% of the sample goes to the ten largest clones.

This receptor was obtained from a young man in good health. Material: blood. The V and J genes are TRBV3-1 (or the pseudogene TRBV3-2) and TRBJ2-3; 7 bases in between match TRBD1. The CDR3 loop reads CASSQVVRGDTQYF. DNA sequence: TGTGCCAGCAGCCAAGTCGTCAGGGGGGATACGCAGTATTTT.